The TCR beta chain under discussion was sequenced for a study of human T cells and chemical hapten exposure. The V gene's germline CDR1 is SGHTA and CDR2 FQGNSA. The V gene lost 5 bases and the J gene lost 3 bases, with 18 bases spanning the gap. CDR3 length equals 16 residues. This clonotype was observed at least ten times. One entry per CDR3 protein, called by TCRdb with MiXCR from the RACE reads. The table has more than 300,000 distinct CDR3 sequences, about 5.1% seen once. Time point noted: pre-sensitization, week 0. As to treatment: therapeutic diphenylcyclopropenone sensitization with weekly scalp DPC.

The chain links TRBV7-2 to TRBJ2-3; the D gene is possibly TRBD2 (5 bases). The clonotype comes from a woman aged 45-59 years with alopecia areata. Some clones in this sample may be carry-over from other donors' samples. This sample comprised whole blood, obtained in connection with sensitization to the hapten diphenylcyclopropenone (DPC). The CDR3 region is CASSPSRAGLTDTQYF. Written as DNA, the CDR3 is TGTGCCAGCAGCCCATCGCGGGCGGGTCTTACAGATACGCAGTATTTT.